This T cell receptor beta chain was found in a study of blood T cell repertoires in COVID-19. About the research overall: Samples taken during acute and convalescent COVID-19 were collected in the United States, Italy and Spain.

Clones were read by immunoSEQ multiplex PCR, and TCRdb kept only the in-frame ones, dropping some. Of a few hundred thousand clones detected, around 90% appear once; the ten largest clones hold around 3%. Seattle patients were enrolled during active infection and followed longitudinally. What was sequenced was peripheral blood. The source of this sequence is a woman younger than 45 with COVID-19, enrolled during active disease.

The CDR3 loop is CASSWTSAEETQYF. CDR3 in DNA: TGTGCCAGCAGTTGGACTAGCGCCGAAGAGACCCAGTACTTC. The chain carries TRBV6-5 and TRBJ2-5; TRBD2 matches 9 bases. CDR1 MNHEY and CDR2 SVGAGI come from the germline V gene. The V segment lost 4 bases and the J segment 3 bases; nucleotides outside the gene matches: 3. The CDR3 has 14 residues.